The 12 T cell receptor beta chains listed next were all sequenced from one sample in a study of preoperative IRX-2 immunotherapy in early breast cancer. This table comes from immunoSEQ multiplex PCR, and its TCRdb copy is limited to in-frame clones, with some not included. Among about 98,000 clones listed, about nine tenths were seen once. Treatment meaning: preoperative locoregional IRX-2 cytokine immunotherapy. Sequences were derived from tumor tissue, sampled after IRX-2 immunotherapy. Receptor source: a human donor with breast cancer.

The chain has TRBV11-3 and TRBJ1-1, with 7 bases lining up with TRBD1. After removal of 1 base from V and 2 bases from J, the junction contained 4 bases not matched to a gene. The CDR3 totals 15 residues. The germline gives CDR1 SGHNT, CDR2 YENEEA. CDR3 sequence reads: CASSLVRQGNTEAFF. The CDR3 DNA follows: TGTGCCAGCAGCTTAGTTAGACAGGGTAACACTGAAGCTTTCTTT.

V and J are TRBV19 and TRBJ1-3, with a tentative D call TRBD1 (5 bases). The germline gives CDR1 LNHDA, CDR2 SQIVND (reference sequence). The length of the CDR3 is 13 residues. The ends were cut back, 10 bases at V and 4 bases at J, with 14 bases in the middle. The CDR3 reads CATEWGAGNTIYF. DNA of the CDR3: TGTGCCACCGAATGGGGCGCGGGAAACACCATATATTTT.

The chain is built from TRBV6-8 and TRBJ2-5; 13 nucleotides agree with TRBD2. Germline trimming cut 10 bases from V and 5 bases from J; bases unmatched to any gene: 7. CDR1 is MNHGY, CDR2 SAAAGT, per germline. The CDR3 is made up of 14 amino acids. As DNA, the CDR3 is TGTGCCATCAGCGGGACTAGCGGGAAGGAGACCCAGTACTTC. This sequence encodes CAISGTSGKETQYF.

This sequence joins TRBV14 and TRBJ1-5; 7 nucleotides align to TRBD1. Trimming cost V 5 bases and J 0 bases; bases outside gene matches: 7. The CDR3 is 16 amino acids. CDR1 SGHDN and CDR2 FVKESK come from the germline V gene. CDR3 sequence reads: CASSKGQPNSNQPQHF. Here the CDR3 DNA reads TGTGCCAGCAGCAAGGGACAGCCTAATAGCAATCAGCCCCAGCATTTT.

This clone showed up just once. The chain employs TRBV29-1 and TRBJ1-1, with D perhaps TRBD1 (5 bases). Trimming pared 7 bases from V and 7 bases from J, leaving 16 bases between. Germline-derived CDR1 and CDR2 are SQVTM and ANQGSEA. The CDR3 is 12 amino acids. The CDR3 DNA reads TGCAGCGGGACACACTCGACTTTTGAAGCTTTCTTT. Protein product: CSGTHSTFEAFF.

This rearrangement joins TRBV6-8 to TRBJ2-3, with D unresolved. V shed 3 bases and J shed 0 bases, with 10 bases lying between them. The CDR3 consists of 15 residues. CDR1 and CDR2 from the germline V gene are MNHGY and SAAAGT. The CDR3 bases are TGTGCCAGCAGTTATTTGCAGATCAGCACAGATACGCAGTATTTT. Its protein product is CASSYLQISTDTQYF.

The gene calls are TRBV1 and TRBJ2-2; TRBD2, the D gene given by the table, was not confirmed from the DNA. TRBV1 is labeled a pseudogene. The CDR3 covers 14 residues. CDR3 loop: CTSGAGRGTGELFF. The CDR3, as DNA: TGCACCAGCGGGGCGGGAAGGGGCACCGGGGAGCTGTTTTTT.

The chain couples TRBV7-5 to TRBJ2-1; the DNA was not compared with TRBD2, the D call given in the table. TRBV7-5 is termed a pseudogene. The CDR3 runs 14 residues. DNA of the CDR3: TGTGCCAGCAGTTTTTCCCCGGGTTACAATGAGCAGTTCTTC. The encoded protein is CASSFSPGYNEQFF.

This clone was detected only once. The chain combines TRBV28 with TRBJ1-1; D gene ambiguous. The germline V gene encodes CDR1 MDHEN and CDR2 SYDVKM. V lost 3 bases and J lost 0, with 11 bases in between. The CDR3 extends over 15 amino acids. CDR3 DNA: TGTGCCAGCAGTTTCCCCCCAGCCATGAACACTGAAGCTTTCTTT. It codes for CASSFPPAMNTEAFF.

As DNA, the CDR3 is TGTGCCAGCTCAGGGGGGACCGGTACTAGCACAGATACGCAGTATTTT. Translation: CASSGGTGTSTDTQYF. V gene TRBV18 combines with J gene TRBJ2-3, with D possibly matching TRBD2 (6 bases). From germline, CDR1 is KGHSH and CDR2 LQKENI. V shed 5 bases and J shed 0 bases, with 15 bases lying between them. The CDR3 totals 16 residues.

This clone was recorded only once. The chain is built from TRBV18 and TRBJ1-4; 8 nucleotides align to TRBD1. With V trimmed by 5 bases and J by 6 bases, 8 bases remained unmatched. The germline V gene has CDR1 KGHSH and CDR2 LQKENI. The CDR3 totals 15 residues. The CDR3, as DNA: TGTGCCAGCTCAGCCGGGACAGGCCCAGATGAAAAACTGTTTTTT. It encodes CASSAGTGPDEKLFF.

CDR3 in DNA: TGTGCCACCAAGGGTGATAAGGCGGGAGAAGAAGAGACCCAGTACTTC. This gives the protein CATKGDKAGEEETQYF. J is TRBJ2-5 and V is TRBV12-2; TRBD2 was called by the table and not checked on the DNA. TRBV12-2 is flagged as a pseudogene. The length of the CDR3 is 16 residues.